The rows below give T cell receptor beta chains drawn from one sample of a study of T cell repertoires in ileal Crohn's disease. Some clones are missing from TCRdb's copy, which holds only in-frame ones; the method was immunoSEQ multiplex PCR. Of over 15,000 clones in the sample, around 70% were seen once. Source material: ileal tissue. Receptors were obtained from an adult with Crohn's disease. CDR3s include the opening cysteine and the closing phenylalanine or tryptophan. The D gene is left open where the match is weak. Not every row has a clone size; where given, it reads once, few, many or a size class.

V	D	J	size	DNA	CDR3
TRBV7-6	TRBD2	TRBJ2-3	.	TGTGCCAGCAGCCTACACCGGACTAGCGGAAACACAGATACGCAGTATTTT	CASSLHRTSGNTDTQYF
TRBV7-2	TRBD2	TRBJ2-2	.	TGTGCCAGCAGCTTAGCGGGAGGGCCGAGCACCGGGGAGCTGTTTTTT	CASSLAGGPSTGELFF
TRBV6-5	TRBD2	TRBJ2-7	.	TGTGCCAGCAGTTACTCTAGCGGGAGCTCCTACGAGCAGTACTTC	CASSYSSGSSYEQYF
TRBV7-2	.	TRBJ1-2	.	TGTGCCAGCAGCCCCATAGGGAGATGGGTGATTGGCTACACCTTC	CASSPIGRWVIGYTF
TRBV7-8	TRBD2	TRBJ2-3	.	TGTGCCAGTAACAGAGGGCGCGGGGGGCCCACAGATACGCAGTATTTT	CASNRGRGGPTDTQYF
TRBV27	.	TRBJ1-1	once	TGTGCCAGCATGAAGGGGCCAAACACTGAAGCTTTCTTT	CASMKGPNTEAFF
TRBV4-2	.	TRBJ2-7	once	TGTGCCAGCAGCCAAGATCGAGGAGGGCACCTCTCCGAGCAGTACTTC	CASSQDRGGHLSEQYF
TRBV19	TRBD1	TRBJ2-5	.	TGTGCCACCGAGAACCCCTATGGACAGGGTCGGGAGACCCAGTACTTC	CATENPYGQGRETQYF
TRBV6-1	.	TRBJ1-3	.	TGTGCCAGCAGTGTCCGGTCACTTAACTCTGGAAACACCATATATTTT	CASSVRSLNSGNTIYF
TRBV15	.	TRBJ2-1	.	TGTGCCACCAGCAGGGGGGTAGCGGACCTTAATGAGCAGTTCTTC	CATSRGVADLNEQFF
TRBV30	.	TRBJ1-2	.	TGTGCCTGGAGTCTTGTGGAGGGGCTGGATGGCTACACCTTC	CAWSLVEGLDGYTF
TRBV9	TRBD1	TRBJ2-7	.	TGTGCCAGCGGATCGGACAGGGCCGAGCAGTACTTC	CASGSDRAEQYF
TRBV30	TRBD1	TRBJ2-6	.	TGTGCCCGAGGACAGGGAGCGGTCTCTGGGGCCAACGTCCTGACTTTC	CARGQGAVSGANVLTF
TRBV5-1	TRBD2	TRBJ2-3	.	TGCGCCAGCAGCTTGAATAAGGTTCTTTCGGGAGGAGTCACAGATACGCAGTATTTT	CASSLNKVLSGGVTDTQYF
TRBV30	.	TRBJ1-5	.	TGTGCCTGGAGTGTGCGGGGACGAACAAATCAGCCCCAGCATTTT	CAWSVRGRTNQPQHF
TRBV9	.	TRBJ1-2	few	TGTGCCAGCAGCGGGACAGATACTAACTATGGCTACACCTTC	CASSGTDTNYGYTF
TRBV7-9	.	TRBJ2-5	.	TGTGCCAGCAGCTTTGGAAAAGGGGCCGAAGAGACCCAGTACTTC	CASSFGKGAEETQYF